The 21 T cell receptor beta chains presented below share a single source sample, sequenced in a study of blood T cell repertoires in COVID-19. Assay: immunoSEQ multiplex PCR; the TCRdb copy retains only in-frame clones and omits some. The table lists approximately 190,000 clones, roughly 87% of them singletons. The specimen sequenced was peripheral blood. These receptors originate from a woman aged 60 to 75 with COVID-19, enrolled during active disease.

This chain joins TRBV19 and TRBJ1-1; D gene unclear. V dropped 4 bases and J dropped 1 base, with 7 bases sitting between them. CDR1 and CDR2 from the germline V gene are LNHDA and SQIVND (reference sequence). The length of the CDR3 is 13 residues. CDR3 nucleotide sequence: TGTGCCAGTAGTAGAACAACGAACACTGAAGCTTTCTTT. Its protein product is CASSRTTNTEAFF.

V is TRBV12-3 or TRBV12-4 and J is TRBJ1-6; a possible D gene is TRBD1 (5 bases). The V end was cut by 11 bases, the J end by 6 bases, with 11 bases between. CDR3 size: 12 residues. The chain's CDR3 is CACSQGNSPLHF. The CDR3 DNA follows: TGTGCCTGTTCGCAGGGTAATTCACCCCTCCACTTT.

This clone was counted only a few times. The J gene is TRBJ2-1, the V gene TRBV19, with 9 bases aligning to TRBD1. Germline V CDR1 and CDR2: LNHDA, SQIVND (reference sequence). J was trimmed by 9 bases and V by 5 bases; bases with no gene match: 14. This CDR3 spans 16 amino acids. The CDR3 DNA sequence: TGTGCCAGTAGTCCAGGAGGGGACAGGGCATTTGTTGAGCAGTTCTTC. As protein: CASSPGGDRAFVEQFF. The full variable domain, rest sourced from reference TRBV19 and TRBJ2-1, is DGGITQSPKYLFRKEGQNVTLSCEQNLNHDAMYWYRQDPGQGLRLIYYSQIVNDFQKGDIAEGYSVSREKKESFPLTVTSAQKNPTAFYLCASSPGGDRAFVEQFFGPGTRLTVL.

The chain employs TRBV3-1 (or the pseudogene TRBV3-2) and TRBJ2-7; no clear D gene. The germline V and J ends were trimmed by 1 base and 2 bases, with 9 bases remaining between them. The CDR3 is made up of 14 amino acids. CDR1 is LGHDT and CDR2 is YNNKEL in the germline V gene (reference sequence). As DNA, the CDR3 is TGTGCCAGCAGCCAAGGACATCTCGCCTACGAGCAGTACTTC. It codes for CASSQGHLAYEQYF.

This clone was observed many times. The CDR3 coding sequence is TGTGCCAGCAGCCCGCAATTCGACATATACAATGAGCAGTTCTTC. Translated: CASSPQFDIYNEQFF. The chain carries TRBV9 and TRBJ2-1; D unresolved. The CDR3 has 15 amino acids. Germline CDR1 SGDLS, CDR2 YYNGEE. Trimming stripped 4 bases from V and 4 bases from J, with 15 bases between.

The genes are TRBV3-1 (or the pseudogene TRBV3-2) and TRBJ1-1; a possible D gene is TRBD1 (5 bases). In germline, CDR1 is LGHDT, CDR2 YNNKEL (reference sequence). CDR3 length: 14 residues. V lost 4 bases, J lost 4 bases, and 13 bases lay in between. The CDR3 here is CASSLRRGSTEAFF. CDR3 nucleotides: TGTGCCAGCAGCCTCAGAAGGGGAAGCACTGAAGCTTTCTTT.

V and J are TRBV5-1 and TRBJ2-3; D perhaps matches TRBD2 (5 bases). From germline, CDR1 is SGHRS and CDR2 YFSETQ. The V and J ends lost 0 bases and 5 bases respectively, with 13 bases between them. The CDR3 is 15 residues long. The CDR3 DNA reads TGCGCCAGCAGCTTGGAATTACTAGGGATAGATACGCAGTATTTT. It encodes CASSLELLGIDTQYF.

The chain links TRBV3-1 (or the pseudogene TRBV3-2) to TRBJ1-4; TRBD1 matches 10 bases. J lost 8 bases, V lost 1 base, and 4 bases had no gene match. The CDR3 extends over 15 amino acids. CDR1 is LGHDT and CDR2 is YNNKEL in the germline V gene (reference sequence). The CDR3 nucleotides are TGTGCCAGCAGCCAAGGACAGGGGGCACGAGAAAAACTGTTTTTT. Its protein is CASSQGQGAREKLFF.

The chain uses TRBV12-3 or TRBV12-4 and TRBJ1-2; 7 bases fit TRBD1. The CDR3 is 13 residues long. V trimming: 5 bases; J trimming: 4 bases; junction bases outside the gene matches: 4. CDR3 region: CASSRTGLYGYTF. Written as DNA, the CDR3 is TGTGCCAGCAGTAGGACAGGCCTCTATGGCTACACCTTC.

This chain connects TRBV7-2 to TRBJ1-4; 10 positions match TRBD1. Germline-derived CDR1 and CDR2 are SGHTA and FQGNSA. The V and J ends lost 6 bases and 8 bases, in that order; junction bases with no gene match: 9. The CDR3 consists of 15 residues. CDR3 protein: CASRDDRGLNEKLFF. DNA of the CDR3: TGTGCCAGCAGGGACGACAGGGGGCTTAACGAAAAACTGTTTTTT.

The chain couples TRBV28 to TRBJ1-4; maybe TRBD1 (5 bases). CDR1 is MDHEN and CDR2 is SYDVKM in the germline V gene. This CDR3 has 15 amino acids. V lost 2 bases to trimming and J lost 7 bases, with 14 bases between them. The CDR3 DNA sequence: TGTGCCAGCAGTTTAAATGTGGGGAGGGGTGAAAAACTGTTTTTT. Amino acid sequence: CASSLNVGRGEKLFF.

J is TRBJ2-7 and V is TRBV30; 10 nucleotides agree with TRBD1. CDR1 is GTSNPN, CDR2 SVGIG, per germline (reference sequence). V lost 1 base and J lost 4; bases outside the gene matches: 7. This CDR3 comprises 15 residues. As DNA, the CDR3 is TGTGCCTGGAGTGGCTCAGACAGGGGGCCGTACGAGCAGTACTTC. It yields the protein CAWSGSDRGPYEQYF.

This clone was seen a handful of times. The rearrangement joins TRBV7-4 to TRBJ2-3, with D possibly matching TRBD2 (6 bases). The CDR3 spans 16 residues. V lost 5 bases, J lost 2 bases, and 17 bases lay in between. Per germline, CDR1 SGHVT and CDR2 SQSDAQ. The CDR3 here is CASSAGLQPLTDTQYF. The CDR3 nucleotides are TGTGCCAGCAGCGCGGGACTTCAGCCTCTCACAGATACGCAGTATTTT.

The V and J genes are TRBV28 and TRBJ2-7, with no clear D. CDR3 length: 12 residues. The V gene lost 5 bases and the J gene lost 6 bases, with 11 bases spanning the gap. The germline V gene encodes CDR1 MDHEN and CDR2 SYDVKM. The CDR3 sequence: CASSGPRGEQYF. The CDR3 nucleotides are TGTGCCAGCAGTGGCCCCCGCGGCGAGCAGTACTTC.

V and J are TRBV5-4 and TRBJ1-5; 9 bases fit TRBD1. Losses at the gene ends were 4 bases for V and 3 bases for J; bases not matched to a gene: 5. The CDR3 extends over 15 amino acids. Germline V lookup: CDR1 SGHNT, CDR2 YYREEE (reference sequence). Here the CDR3 DNA reads TGTGCCAGCAGCCTTGGGACAGGGATCAATCAGCCCCAGCATTTT. Protein sequence: CASSLGTGINQPQHF.

The chain couples TRBV27 to TRBJ2-3, with 8 bases that match TRBD2. The CDR3 runs to 18 residues. V shed 7 bases, J shed 4 bases, and the junction held 19 bases outside the gene matches. The germline V gene has CDR1 MNHEY and CDR2 SMNVEV (reference sequence). This chain's CDR3 is CASTSRPPVGGVADTQYF. As DNA, the CDR3 is TGTGCCAGCACCTCCCGGCCCCCAGTCGGGGGGGTCGCAGATACGCAGTATTTT.

V and J are TRBV28 and TRBJ1-6, with D perhaps TRBD1 (6 bases). Trimming took 2 bases from V and 4 from J, leaving 9 bases between them. Germline CDR1 is MDHEN and CDR2 is SYDVKM. CDR3 length: 15 amino acids. CDR3 DNA: TGTGCCAGCAGTTTACGGCAGGGGTATAATTCACCCCTCCACTTT. It yields the protein CASSLRQGYNSPLHF.

The gene calls are TRBV5-1 and TRBJ2-7, with a weak D call TRBD1 (9 bases). V dropped 4 bases and J dropped 6 bases, with 29 bases sitting between them. CDR1 and CDR2 from the germline V gene are SGHRS and YFSETQ. The CDR3 runs 18 residues. The CDR3 loop reads CASSRDRASLAVRGEQYF. The CDR3 DNA reads as TGCGCCAGCAGCCGGGACAGGGCTTCACTAGCGGTAAGAGGCGAGCAGTACTTC.

V gene TRBV19 combines with J gene TRBJ1-1; D remains unclear. Trimming took 1 base from V and 5 from J, leaving 8 bases between them. The CDR3 is 13 residues long. CDR1 is LNHDA and CDR2 is SQIVND in the germline V gene (reference sequence). The CDR3, as DNA: TGTGCCAGTAGTATAGCGGGTCGGACTGAAGCTTTCTTT. Encoded protein: CASSIAGRTEAFF.

The chain employs TRBV19 and TRBJ1-5; 7 bases match TRBD1. The CDR3 spans 15 residues. The ends lost 5 bases at V and 6 bases at J; junction bases unmatched: 10. Germline CDR1 is LNHDA and CDR2 is SQIVND (reference sequence). The CDR3 region is CASSRLQGTGQPQHF. The CDR3, as DNA: TGTGCCAGTAGTCGACTACAGGGGACCGGTCAGCCCCAGCATTTT.

The V and J genes are TRBV28 and TRBJ1-1, with D possibly TRBD1 on 5 matching bases. The CDR3 is made up of 14 amino acids. Trimming pared 4 bases from V and 6 bases from J, leaving 15 bases between. The germline V gene encodes CDR1 MDHEN and CDR2 SYDVKM. CDR3 sequence reads: CASSSYGGIAEAFF. DNA of the CDR3: TGTGCCAGCAGTTCGTACGGGGGAATCGCTGAAGCTTTCTTT.